This T cell receptor beta chain was recorded in a study of blood T cells in healthy people across ages. In germline, CDR1 is ENHRY, CDR2 SYGVKD. Trimming cost V 10 bases and J 1 base, with 22 bases left between them. This CDR3 spans 16 amino acids. This clonotype has just a few counts. Its antigen is currently unknown. A second 7 to 11 cycle PCR used barcoded and J-beta primers. TCRdb analysed the 5' RACE reads with MiXCR anew, one entry per CDR3 protein. Here the sample spans approximately 780,000 distinct CDR3 sequences, more than 25% being singletons. Study-level results: TCR beta diversity per million T cells fell roughly linearly with age.

This sample also belongs to another study, concerning T cells of mothers and their children. That work contributes: For unrelated pairs as for related ones, thymic selection shapes TCR recombination output similarly.

This receptor was obtained from a boy aged 10-17 years in good health. The sequenced sample was blood. The chain links TRBV10-3 to TRBJ1-1; perhaps TRBD1 as D (6 bases). CDR3 nucleotide sequence: TGTGCCACAAAGGCACAGGGACGGGGGGGGAACACTGAAGCTTTCTTT. Translated, it gives CATKAQGRGGNTEAFF.